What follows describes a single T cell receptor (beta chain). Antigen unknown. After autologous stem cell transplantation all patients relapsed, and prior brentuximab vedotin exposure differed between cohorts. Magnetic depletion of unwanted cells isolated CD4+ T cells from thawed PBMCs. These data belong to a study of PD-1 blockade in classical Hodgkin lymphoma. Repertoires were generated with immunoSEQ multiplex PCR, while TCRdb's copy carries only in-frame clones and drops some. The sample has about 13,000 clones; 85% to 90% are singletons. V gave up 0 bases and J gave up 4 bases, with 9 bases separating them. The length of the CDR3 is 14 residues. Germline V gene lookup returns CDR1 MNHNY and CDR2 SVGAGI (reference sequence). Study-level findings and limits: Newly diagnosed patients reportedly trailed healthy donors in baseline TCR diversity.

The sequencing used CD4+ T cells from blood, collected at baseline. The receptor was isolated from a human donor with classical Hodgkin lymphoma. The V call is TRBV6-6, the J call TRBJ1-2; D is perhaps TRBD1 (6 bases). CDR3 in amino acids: CASSYSGQTYGYTF. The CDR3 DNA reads TGTGCCAGCAGTTACTCCGGACAGACCTATGGCTACACCTTC.